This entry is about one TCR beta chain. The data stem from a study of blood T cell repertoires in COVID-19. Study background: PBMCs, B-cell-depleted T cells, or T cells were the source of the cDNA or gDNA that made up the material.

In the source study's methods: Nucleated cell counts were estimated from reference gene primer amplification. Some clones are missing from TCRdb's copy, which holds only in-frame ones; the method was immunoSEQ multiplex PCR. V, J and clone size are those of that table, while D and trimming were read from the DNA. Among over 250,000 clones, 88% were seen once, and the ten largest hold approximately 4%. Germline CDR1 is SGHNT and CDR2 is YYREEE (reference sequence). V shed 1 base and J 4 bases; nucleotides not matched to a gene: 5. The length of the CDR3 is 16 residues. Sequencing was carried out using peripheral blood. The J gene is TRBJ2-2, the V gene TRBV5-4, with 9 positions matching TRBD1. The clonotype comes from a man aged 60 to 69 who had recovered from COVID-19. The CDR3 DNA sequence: TGTGCCAGCAGCTTGCTGGGACAGGGCTCCACCGGGGAGCTGTTTTTT. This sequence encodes CASSLLGQGSTGELFF.